The next 9 T cell receptor beta chains were all read from a single sample in a study of response to subunit inactivated influenza vaccine. TCRdb processed the RT-PCR reads anew with MiXCR; each CDR3 protein has one entry. The top ten hold about 7.4% of the sample, which has some 600,000 distinct CDR3 sequences, 14% seen once. The material sequenced was PBMCs from blood, taken approximately 15 days before vaccination. Every receptor here comes from a man between 45 and 60 years old who received an inactivated influenza vaccine.

This clonotype came up many times. The CDR3 loop is CASSWEDTGELFF. The CDR3 DNA is TGCGCCAGCAGCTGGGAAGACACCGGGGAGCTGTTTTTT. This chain links TRBV5-1 with TRBJ2-2; D uncertain. Germline V gene sequence: CDR1 SGHRS, CDR2 YFSETQ. The CDR3 loop spans 13 amino acids. V gave up 3 bases and J gave up 3 bases, with 6 bases separating them.

The chain joins TRBV2 to TRBJ2-1; D is uncertain. Germline CDR1 is SNHLY and CDR2 is FYNNEI. Trimming removed 4 bases at V and 0 bases at J, with 7 bases between. This CDR3 comprises 14 residues. The CDR3 loop reads CASSGPSSYNEQFF. CDR3 sequence (DNA): TGTGCCAGCAGTGGGCCGAGCTCCTACAATGAGCAGTTCTTC.

The table lists this clonotype with a few counts. The rearrangement links TRBV13 to TRBJ1-1; weak D call: TRBD1 (5 bases). This CDR3 is 13 amino acids long. V was shortened by 5 bases and J by 6 bases, with 13 bases between the two germline ends. Per germline, CDR1 PRHDT and CDR2 FYEKMQ (reference sequence). This CDR3 reads CASSPVGGAEAFF. The DNA of the CDR3 is TGTGCCAGCAGCCCCGTGGGGGGGGCTGAAGCTTTCTTT.

This clonotype was seen a few times. The chain carries TRBV25-1 and TRBJ2-1; no clear D gene. V shed 3 bases and J shed 10 bases, with 25 bases lying between them. The CDR3 is 17 residues long. The germline V gene encodes CDR1 MGHDK and CDR2 SYGVNS. CDR3 bases: TGTGCCAGCAGTGATGGACCGGGTCGGGCCCTGGGGTGGGAGCAGTTCTTC. Amino acid sequence: CASSDGPGRALGWEQFF.

The V gene is TRBV12-3 or TRBV12-4, the J gene TRBJ2-7; a weak D match, TRBD1 (5 bases). With 3 bases removed from V and 4 bases from J, the gap between germline ends came to 13 bases. The CDR3 totals 14 residues. CDR3 region: CASSFADKLYEQYF. The CDR3 nucleotides are TGTGCCAGCAGTTTTGCGGACAAGCTGTACGAGCAGTACTTC.

The rearrangement uses TRBV10-3 and TRBJ2-5; TRBD2 agrees at 7 bases. With V trimmed by 8 bases and J by 3 bases, 0 bases remained unmatched. Germline V gene lookup returns CDR1 ENHRY and CDR2 SYGVKD. The CDR3 covers 11 residues. The CDR3 nucleotides are TGTGCCATCGGGAGGGAAGAGACCCAGTACTTC. It specifies CAIGREETQYF.

V is TRBV15 and J is TRBJ2-7; TRBD1 might be the D (6 bases). Germline-derived CDR1 and CDR2 are LNHNV and YYDKDF (reference sequence). Trimming cost V 0 bases and J 2 bases, with 8 bases left between them. CDR3 length: 14 amino acids. CDR3 DNA: TGTGCCACCAGCAGAGACAGGGACACCTACGAGCAGTACTTC. The encoded protein is CATSRDRDTYEQYF.

This clonotype was found a few times. The rearrangement joins TRBV20-1 to TRBJ2-7; 10 bases map to TRBD1. Per the germline V gene, CDR1 is DFQATT and CDR2 is SNEGSKA (reference sequence). The CDR3 has 14 amino acids. The V and J ends lost 6 bases and 2 bases, in that order; junction bases with no gene match: 7. The CDR3 nucleotides are TGCAGTGCAAGACAGGGGGCAGGTACCTACGAGCAGTACTTC. This gives the protein CSARQGAGTYEQYF.

In its sample, this clonotype was seen a few times. The chain is built from TRBV20-1 and TRBJ2-3, with 8 positions matching TRBD2. The germline gives CDR1 DFQATT, CDR2 SNEGSKA (reference sequence). Trimming took 5 bases from V and 5 from J; bases not matched to a gene: 9. This CDR3 comprises 14 residues. DNA for the CDR3: TGCAGTGCTGAAGCGGGAGATCGGGGAGATACGCAGTATTTT. This sequence encodes CSAEAGDRGDTQYF.